This T cell receptor (beta chain) appears in the sequencing data of a study of shared clonotypes between healthy human individuals. Assay execution took place at the deep level. Original handling: Junction-only sequences without quality scores were provided by ImmunoSEQ, so filtering was different. Clones were sequenced by immunoSEQ multiplex PCR, and TCRdb holds only the in-frame ones, with some missing. The DNA gave D and trimming, while V, J and clone size come from that table. The sample carries 490,000 or so clones, around 80% recorded once. The donor population consisted of healthy HIV-negative adults with no recent acute infections or vaccinations. Every donor was a Caucasian adult from Nashville, Tennessee. Per the germline V gene, CDR1 is SEHNR and CDR2 is FQNEAQ (reference sequence). The CDR3 covers 15 residues. Unmatched junction bases numbered 5, after V lost 3 bases and J lost 6 bases.

The receptor was derived from a woman between 40 and 55 years old in good health. Some clones in this sample may be carry-over from other donors' samples. The material sequenced was PBMCs. The chain employs TRBV7-9 and TRBJ1-4, with 9 bases identical to TRBD1. The CDR3 spells CASSFRDRADEKLFF. The CDR3 DNA is TGTGCCAGCAGCTTCCGGGACAGGGCTGATGAAAAACTGTTTTTT.